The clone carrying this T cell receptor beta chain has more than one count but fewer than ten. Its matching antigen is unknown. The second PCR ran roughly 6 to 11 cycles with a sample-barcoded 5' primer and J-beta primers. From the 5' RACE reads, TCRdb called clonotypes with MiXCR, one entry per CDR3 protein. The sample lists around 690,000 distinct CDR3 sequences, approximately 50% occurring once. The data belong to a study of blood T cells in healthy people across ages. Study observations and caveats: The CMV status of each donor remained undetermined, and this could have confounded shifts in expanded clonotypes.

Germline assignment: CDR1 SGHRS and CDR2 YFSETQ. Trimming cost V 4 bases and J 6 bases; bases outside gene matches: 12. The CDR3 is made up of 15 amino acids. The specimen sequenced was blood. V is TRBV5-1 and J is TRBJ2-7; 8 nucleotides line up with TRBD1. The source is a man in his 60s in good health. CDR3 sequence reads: CASSTSTGAPVEQYF. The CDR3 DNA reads TGCGCCAGCAGCACTTCGACAGGGGCCCCCGTCGAGCAGTACTTC.